Below are 10 T cell receptor beta chains sequenced from a single sample in a study of beta chain features in type 1 diabetes. Reverse transcription of all isolated RNA meant that expressed TCRB transcripts were sequenced. The protocol was immunoSEQ multiplex PCR, while the TCRdb copy is restricted to in-frame clones and leaves out a portion. The sample lists 300,000 or so clones; under 8.5% were seen once. Sequenced input: central memory CD4+ T cells from blood. All receptors come from a woman aged 18-29 years in good health.

This clone was observed a handful of times. An end of the junction does not agree with germline; a read error may underlie this. V usage is TRBV11-2 and J usage is TRBJ2-5; 9 nucleotides align to TRBD1. Germline V gives CDR1 SGHAT, CDR2 FQNNGV. The CDR3 spans 16 residues. This CDR3 reads CASSQGTGMYQETQYF. The CDR3 DNA is TGCGCCAGCAGCCAGGGGACAGGGATGTACCAAGAGACCCAGTACTTC.

The chain joins TRBV5-8 to TRBJ2-5; perhaps D is TRBD1 or TRBD2 (5 bases each). This CDR3 has 14 amino acids. V lost 0 bases and J lost 5, with 11 bases in between. CDR1 and CDR2 (germline): SGHTS, YDEGEE. CDR3 amino acids: CASSLGYGAETQYF. The CDR3 DNA reads TGTGCCAGCAGCTTGGGGTACGGGGCGGAGACCCAGTACTTC.

This clone was detected only a few times. The genes are TRBV27 and TRBJ1-2, with a weak D call TRBD1 (6 bases). There are 15 residues in the CDR3. Germline V lookup: CDR1 MNHEY, CDR2 SMNVEV (reference sequence). Deletions cut 7 bases from V and 5 bases from J, with 20 bases between. The CDR3 loop is CASTQRGGGQYGYTF. The CDR3 DNA sequence: TGTGCCAGCACTCAACGGGGAGGGGGTCAATATGGCTACACCTTC.

In its sample, this clone was seen a few times. The V gene is TRBV19, the J gene TRBJ1-5; D is ambiguous. CDR3 length: 13 residues. Trimming took off 7 bases at V and 0 bases at J, with 7 bases between the two ends. Germline-derived CDR1 and CDR2 are LNHDA and SQIVND (reference sequence). CDR3 sequence reads: CASTTLSNQPQHF. DNA for the CDR3: TGTGCCAGTACGACACTTAGCAATCAGCCCCAGCATTTT. Based on the CDR3 plus reference TRBV19 and TRBJ1-5, the full variable domain is DGGITQSPKYLFRKEGQNVTLSCEQNLNHDAMYWYRQDPGQGLRLIYYSQIVNDFQKGDIAEGYSVSREKKESFPLTVTSAQKNPTAFYLCASTTLSNQPQHFGDGTRLSIL.

For the CDR3, the DNA is TGTGCCAGCAGTTACTCGTATTCGGATACGCAGTATTTT. Amino acid sequence: CASSYSYSDTQYF. The genes are TRBV6-5 and TRBJ2-3; no definite D call. Trimming took 0 bases from V and 6 from J, leaving 7 bases between them. This CDR3 spans 13 amino acids. CDR1 MNHEY and CDR2 SVGAGI come from the germline V gene.

The rearrangement uses TRBV6-6 and TRBJ2-2; D might be TRBD2 (6 bases). Germline values: CDR1 MNHNY, CDR2 SVGAGI (reference sequence). The length of the CDR3 is 15 residues. Trimming stripped 2 bases from V and 6 bases from J, with 13 bases between. CDR3 bases: TGTGCCAGCAGTTACCCCGGGAGAGGGGCCGGGGAGCTGTTTTTT. It translates to CASSYPGRGAGELFF.

This clone has only a few counts. The V gene is TRBV28, the J gene TRBJ1-5, with D possibly matching TRBD1 (5 bases). The CDR3 totals 16 residues. Germline CDR1 reads MDHEN; CDR2 reads SYDVKM. V was clipped by 6 bases and J by 2 bases, with 17 bases between them. In nucleotides, the CDR3 is TGTGCCAGCAGGGTGGGACGACAGAGGGGCAATCAGCCCCAGCATTTT. It codes for CASRVGRQRGNQPQHF.

This clone was recorded a few times. The gene calls are TRBV15 and TRBJ2-7; 8 bases line up with TRBD1. Looked up from germline, CDR1 is LNHNV and CDR2 is YYDKDF (reference sequence). This CDR3 has 18 amino acids. V lost 0 bases and J lost 4; bases outside the gene matches: 14. CDR3 sequence: CATSRDLPLGQGRYEQYF. DNA of the CDR3: TGTGCCACCAGCAGAGATCTTCCTCTCGGACAGGGAAGATACGAGCAGTACTTC.

The chain joins TRBV4-1 to TRBJ2-1; D is perhaps TRBD2 (6 bases). The CDR3 runs 15 residues. Trimming removed 1 base at V and 2 bases at J, with 9 bases between. Germline V CDR1 and CDR2: MGHRA, YSYEKL. In DNA, the CDR3 is TGCGCCAGCAGCCAAGGGGGGGTTCCCTACAATGAGCAGTTCTTC. It specifies CASSQGGVPYNEQFF.

There are many counts of this clone. The chain is built from TRBV7-8 and TRBJ2-6, with D maybe TRBD2 (5 bases). The germline V gene encodes CDR1 SGHVS and CDR2 FQNEAQ. V shed 7 bases and J shed 4 bases, with 11 bases lying between them. This CDR3 has 14 amino acids. CDR3 in amino acids: CASTASGGANVLTF. CDR3 coding DNA: TGTGCCAGCACCGCATCGGGGGGGGCCAACGTCCTGACTTTC.